This record concerns one T cell receptor (beta chain) sequence. These data come from a study of blood T cell repertoires in COVID-19. Per the original methods: Amplified reference gene primers provided the basis for estimating nucleated cell counts. Method: immunoSEQ multiplex PCR; TCRdb's copy keeps in-frame clones and lacks some. V and J calls and clone size are given by that table; D and trimming were obtained from the DNA. The sample records approximately 300,000 clones, 92% being singletons. The CDR3 length is 14 residues. The V and J ends lost 7 bases and 1 base respectively, with 13 bases between them. The V gene's germline CDR1 is LNHDA and CDR2 SQIVND (reference sequence).

The source of this sequence is a woman in her twenties or thirties who had recovered from COVID-19. Sample: PBMCs or T cells enriched from blood (not recorded which). The gene calls are TRBV19 and TRBJ1-2, with D perhaps TRBD1 (5 bases). CDR3 nucleotides: TGTGCCAGTACCGCACCGGGGGATAACTATGGCTACACCTTC. It encodes CASTAPGDNYGYTF.